This is a list of T cell receptor beta chains from one sample in a study of T cells after yellow fever vaccination. One entry per CDR3 protein results from TCRdb running MiXCR on the 5' RACE reads. The sample includes 500,000 to 650,000 distinct CDR3 sequences, about 13% seen only once; the top ten take about 14%. Sample: PBMCs, taken on the day of the yellow fever booster vaccination. The origin of the receptors is a man aged 30 to 39 who received the YFV17D yellow fever vaccine. Each CDR3 is given with its conserved first and last residue. Each record gives: clone size, D gene, V gene, CDR3 length, J gene, CDR3 protein, CDR3 DNA. D genes are given only for firm matches. Clone size, where shown, is once, few, many, or a class for clones that have expanded.

>-|TRBD1|TRBV29-1|13|TRBJ2-5
CSVEVSAGGTQYF
TGCAGCGTTGAAGTATCCGCAGGGGGGACCCAGTACTTC
>few|TRBD2|TRBV7-3|16|TRBJ2-7
CASSRETSGRTYEQYF
TGTGCCAGCAGCCGTGAGACTAGCGGGAGAACCTACGAGCAGTACTTC
>-|-|TRBV2|13|TRBJ2-7
CASSGRMDGEQYF
TGTGCCAGCAGTGGTCGGATGGACGGAGAGCAGTACTTC
>few|-|TRBV20-1|10|TRBJ2-3
CSRLADTQYF
TGCAGCAGACTAGCAGATACGCAGTATTTT
>-|-|TRBV7-2|15|TRBJ2-1
CASSLTSTRYNEQFF
TGTGCCAGCAGCTTGACTTCAACGAGGTACAATGAGCAGTTCTTC
>few|TRBD1|TRBV6-5|13|TRBJ1-1
CASSYATGFEAFF
TGTGCCAGCAGTTACGCGACAGGGTTTGAAGCTTTCTTT
>few|TRBD1|TRBV7-8|15|TRBJ2-5
CASSGSTGTGETQYF
TGTGCCAGCAGCGGATCGACAGGGACGGGAGAGACCCAGTACTTC
>few|TRBD2|TRBV12-3/TRBV12-4|15|TRBJ2-3
CASTLSLAYTDTQYF
TGTGCCAGCACCCTGTCACTAGCGTACACAGATACGCAGTATTTT
>-|-|TRBV19|13|TRBJ2-1
CASSIGRGDEQFF
TGTGCCAGTAGTATAGGGAGGGGCGATGAGCAGTTCTTC
>few|-|TRBV5-6|11|TRBJ1-1
CASSRGGEAFF
TGTGCCAGCAGCCGTGGTGGTGAAGCTTTCTTT
>few|TRBD1|TRBV5-1|13|TRBJ1-4
CASNRGGDEKLFF
TGCGCCAGCAACAGGGGGGGTGATGAAAAACTGTTTTTT
>few|TRBD1|TRBV12-3/TRBV12-4|15|TRBJ1-4
CASSPPRGNGEKLFF
TGTGCCAGCAGTCCCCCCAGGGGGAACGGTGAAAAACTGTTTTTT
>few|TRBD2|TRBV5-1|15|TRBJ2-1
CASSLGQIGLAGVFF
TGCGCCAGCAGCTTGGGACAAATTGGACTAGCGGGAGTTTTCTTC
>many|-|TRBV11-2|19|TRBJ2-1
CASSFHWRDAKGVLNEQFF
TGTGCCAGCAGCTTCCACTGGCGGGACGCGAAGGGGGTTTTGAATGAGCAGTTCTTC
>few|-|TRBV6-1|16|TRBJ2-1
CASRDDRWGVDDEQFF
TGTGCCAGCAGGGACGACAGGTGGGGGGTCGATGATGAGCAGTTCTTC
>few|TRBD1|TRBV12-3/TRBV12-4|14|TRBJ1-6
CASSFYRGGSPLHF
TGTGCCAGCAGTTTTTACAGGGGTGGATCACCCCTCCACTTT
>-|-|TRBV6-4|15|TRBJ2-7
CASTMGASDTNEQYF
TGTGCCAGCACGATGGGGGCTAGCGATACGAACGAGCAGTACTTC
>-|-|TRBV20-1|10|TRBJ2-7
CSARAREQYF
TGCAGTGCTAGAGCGCGGGAGCAGTACTTC
>few|TRBD1|TRBV19|14|TRBJ1-1
CASRIGAGGPEAFF
TGTGCCAGTAGAATTGGAGCAGGGGGCCCTGAAGCTTTCTTT
>-|-|TRBV5-1|16|TRBJ1-1
CASIKFKTALNTEAFF
TGCGCCAGCATTAAGTTCAAGACAGCCCTGAACACTGAAGCTTTCTTT
>-|TRBD1|TRBV28|16|TRBJ2-5
CASSFVMGQGTETQYF
TGTGCCAGCAGTTTTGTTATGGGACAGGGGACAGAGACCCAGTACTTC
>few|-|TRBV11-1|18|TRBJ2-7
CASSNRAISGTQSLVQYF
TGTGCCAGCAGCAATAGGGCTATTAGCGGTACGCAATCCCTTGTGCAGTACTTC